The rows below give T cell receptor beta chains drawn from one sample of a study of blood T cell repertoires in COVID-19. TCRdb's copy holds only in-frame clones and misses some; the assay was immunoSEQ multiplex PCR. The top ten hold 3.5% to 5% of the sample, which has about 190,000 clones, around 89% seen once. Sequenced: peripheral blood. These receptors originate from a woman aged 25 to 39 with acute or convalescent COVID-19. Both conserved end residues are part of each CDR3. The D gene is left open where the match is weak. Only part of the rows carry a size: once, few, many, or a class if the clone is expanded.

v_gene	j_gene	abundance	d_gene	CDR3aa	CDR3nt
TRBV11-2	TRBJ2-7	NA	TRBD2	CASSTGGGSEQYF	TGTGCCAGCAGCACGGGGGGAGGGTCCGAGCAGTACTTC
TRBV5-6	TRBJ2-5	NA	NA	CASSLIADGETQYF	TGTGCCAGCAGCTTGATTGCCGACGGGGAGACCCAGTACTTC
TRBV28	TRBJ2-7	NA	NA	CASSLPEAEQYF	TGTGCCAGCAGTTTACCGGAGGCAGAGCAGTACTTC
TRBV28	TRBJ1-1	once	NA	CASSPPRGPRAFF	TGTGCCAGCAGTCCGCCCAGGGGCCCAAGGGCTTTCTTT
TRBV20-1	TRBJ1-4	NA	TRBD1	CSAATGAF	TGCAGTGCGGCGACAGGGGCTTTT
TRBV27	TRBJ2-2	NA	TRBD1	CASSSTTGRRELFF	TGTGCCAGCAGTTCCACGACAGGGAGAAGGGAGCTGTTTTTT
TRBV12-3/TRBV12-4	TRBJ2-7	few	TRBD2	CASSLGSGRQQYF	TGTGCCAGCAGTTTGGGTAGCGGGAGACAGCAGTACTTC
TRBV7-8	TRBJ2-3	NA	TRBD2	CASSLGLAASTDTQYF	TGTGCCAGCAGCTTGGGACTAGCGGCGTCGACAGATACGCAGTATTTT
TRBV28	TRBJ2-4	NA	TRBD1	CAAGTGAVGLKNIQYF	TGTGCCGCCGGGACAGGGGCAGTGGGGCTTAAAAACATTCAGTACTTC
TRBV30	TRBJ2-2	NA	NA	CAWSTWTEDTGELFF	TGTGCCTGGTCCACTTGGACAGAGGACACCGGGGAGCTGTTTTTT
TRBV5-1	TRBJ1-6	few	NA	CASSPESNSPLHF	TGCGCCAGCAGCCCGGAGAGTAATTCACCCCTCCACTTT
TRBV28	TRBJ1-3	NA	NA	CASSRTGSSGNTIYF	TGTGCCAGCAGCCGGACCGGGAGCTCTGGAAACACCATATATTTT
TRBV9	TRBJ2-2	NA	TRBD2	CASSVDQRGGIVTGELFF	TGTGCCAGCAGCGTAGATCAGCGGGGCGGTATAGTAACCGGGGAGCTGTTTTTT
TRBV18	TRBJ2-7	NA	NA	CASSASGDEQYF	TGTGCCAGCTCAGCCTCGGGAGACGAGCAGTACTTC
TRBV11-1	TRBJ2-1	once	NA	CASSLARSEEQFF	TGTGCCAGCAGCTTAGCGCGTTCTGAGGAGCAGTTCTTC
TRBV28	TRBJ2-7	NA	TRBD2	CASSPTGTSGPIEYF	TGTGCCAGCAGCCCCACCGGGACTAGCGGACCTATCGAGTACTTC
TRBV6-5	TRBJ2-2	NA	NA	CASSRTTDTGELFF	TGTGCCAGCAGCCGCACTACCGACACCGGGGAGCTGTTTTTT
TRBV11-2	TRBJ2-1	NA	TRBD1	CASSLRPGTAAYNEQFF	TGTGCCAGCAGCTTAAGGCCCGGGACAGCCGCTTACAATGAGCAGTTCTTC
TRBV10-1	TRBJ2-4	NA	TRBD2	CASSEKSRNSSGVPQNF	TGCGCCAGCAGTGAGAAGTCTAGGAATTCTAGCGGGGTACCCCAAAACTTC
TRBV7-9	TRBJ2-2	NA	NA	CASSSPSGLPTGELFF	TGTGCCAGCAGCTCCCCATCAGGACTCCCCACCGGGGAGCTGTTTTTT